This T cell receptor beta chain is drawn from a study of blood T cell repertoires in COVID-19. This clone was found a few times. The Seattle patients joined while their infection was active and were tracked longitudinally afterward. This CDR3 comprises 16 residues. Trimming cost V 0 bases and J 5 bases; bases outside gene matches: 6. Looked up from germline, CDR1 is SGHRS and CDR2 is YFSETQ. TCRdb's table, derived via immunoSEQ multiplex PCR, lists solely in-frame clones and lacks some. The sample lists roughly 150,000 clones; approximately 84% were seen once. This TCR derives from a woman older than 75 with COVID-19, enrolled during active disease. The chain recombines TRBV5-1 with TRBJ2-5; 11 positions match TRBD2. Sequenced: peripheral blood. The CDR3 protein is CASSLALAGGLETQYF. Here the CDR3 DNA reads TGCGCCAGCAGCTTGGCGCTAGCGGGAGGACTGGAGACCCAGTACTTC. Full variable domain (outside the CDR3, taken from reference TRBV5-1 and TRBJ2-5): KAGVTQTPRYLIKTRGQQVTLSCSPISGHRSVSWYQQTPGQGLQFLFEYFSETQRNKGNFPGRFSGRQFSNSRSEMNVSTLELGDSALYLCASSLALAGGLETQYFGPGTRLLVL.